This TCR beta chain was identified during a study of shared clonotypes between healthy human individuals. Study-wide context: Samples came from a couple of female and a few male donors aged 18 to 49. Each donor's CD4 naive and CD4 memory cells filled three plates apiece, CD8 naive two, and CD8 memory one. Notes on the study in general: As a rule, naive subsets had a larger estimated richness than memory subsets.

Germline V gene data show CDR1 as SGHNT and CDR2 as YYREEE (reference sequence). This CDR3 is built from 14 residues. The ends were cut back, 0 bases at V and 5 bases at J, with 11 bases in the middle. This clone was counted at least ten times. Its antigen is unknown. The repertoire was sequenced with immunoSEQ multiplex PCR; TCRdb's copy has only in-frame clones and lacks some. Of approximately 980,000 clones in the sample, around 80% were seen once. Every one of the donors was a Caucasian adult that lived in Nashville, Tennessee. The source material was memory CD4+ T cells sorted from blood. Subset here: CD45RA-negative fraction. The TCR originated in a man between 18 and 35 years old in good health. V is TRBV5-4 and J is TRBJ1-1; weak D call: TRBD1 (5 bases). The CDR3 DNA follows: TGTGCCAGCAGCTTGGGAGGGGCGGGGACTGAAGCTTTCTTT. Protein: CASSLGGAGTEAFF.